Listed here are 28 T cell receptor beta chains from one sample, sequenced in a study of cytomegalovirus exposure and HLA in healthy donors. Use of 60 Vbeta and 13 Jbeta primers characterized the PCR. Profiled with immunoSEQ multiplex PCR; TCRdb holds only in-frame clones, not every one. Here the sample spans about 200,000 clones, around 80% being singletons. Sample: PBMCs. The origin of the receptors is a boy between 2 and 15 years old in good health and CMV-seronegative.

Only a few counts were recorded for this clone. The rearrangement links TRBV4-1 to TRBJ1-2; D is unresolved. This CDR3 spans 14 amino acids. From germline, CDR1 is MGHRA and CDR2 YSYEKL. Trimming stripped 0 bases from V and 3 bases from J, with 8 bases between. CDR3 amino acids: CASSQDPTDYGYTF. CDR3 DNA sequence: TGCGCCAGCAGCCAAGATCCCACTGACTATGGCTACACCTTC.

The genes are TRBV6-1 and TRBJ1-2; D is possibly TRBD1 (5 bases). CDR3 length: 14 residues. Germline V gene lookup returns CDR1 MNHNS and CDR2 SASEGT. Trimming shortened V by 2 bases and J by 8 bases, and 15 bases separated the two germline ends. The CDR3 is CASSENLAGHGYTF. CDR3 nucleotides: TGTGCCAGCAGTGAAAATCTGGCAGGGCACGGCTACACCTTC.

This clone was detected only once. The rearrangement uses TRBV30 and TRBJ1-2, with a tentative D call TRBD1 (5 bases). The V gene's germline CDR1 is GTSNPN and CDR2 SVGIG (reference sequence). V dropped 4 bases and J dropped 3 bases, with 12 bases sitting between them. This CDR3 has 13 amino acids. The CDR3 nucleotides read TGTGCCTGGAAATATTCGGGGGACTATGGCTACACCTTC. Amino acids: CAWKYSGDYGYTF.

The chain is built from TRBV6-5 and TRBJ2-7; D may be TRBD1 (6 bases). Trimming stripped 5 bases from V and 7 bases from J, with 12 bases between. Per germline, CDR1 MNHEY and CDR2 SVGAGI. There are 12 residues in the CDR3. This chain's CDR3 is CASSQGTKEQYF. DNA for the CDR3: TGTGCCAGCAGTCAGGGGACAAAAGAGCAGTACTTC.

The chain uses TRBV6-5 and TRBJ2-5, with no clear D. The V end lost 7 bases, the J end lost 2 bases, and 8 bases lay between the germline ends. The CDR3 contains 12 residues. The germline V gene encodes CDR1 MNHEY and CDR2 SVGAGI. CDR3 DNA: TGTGCCAGCACCAACGGGCAAGAGACCCAGTACTTC. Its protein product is CASTNGQETQYF.

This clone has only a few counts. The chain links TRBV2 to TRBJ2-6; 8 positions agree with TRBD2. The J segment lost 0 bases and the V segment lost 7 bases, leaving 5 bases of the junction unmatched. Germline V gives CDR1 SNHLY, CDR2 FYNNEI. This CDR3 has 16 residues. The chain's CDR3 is CASTGGFLSGANVLTF. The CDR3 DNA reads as TGTGCCAGCACGGGGGGGTTTCTCTCTGGGGCCAACGTCCTGACTTTC.

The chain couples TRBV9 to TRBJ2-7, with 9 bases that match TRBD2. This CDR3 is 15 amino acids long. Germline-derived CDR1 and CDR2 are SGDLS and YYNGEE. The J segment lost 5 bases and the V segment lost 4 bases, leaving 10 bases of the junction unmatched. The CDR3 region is CASSTTPSGAHEQYF. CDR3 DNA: TGTGCCAGCAGCACCACCCCTAGCGGGGCCCACGAGCAGTACTTC.

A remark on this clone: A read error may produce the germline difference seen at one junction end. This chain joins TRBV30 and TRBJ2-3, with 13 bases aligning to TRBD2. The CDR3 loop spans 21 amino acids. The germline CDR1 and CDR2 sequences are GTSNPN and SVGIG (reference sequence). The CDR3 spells CAWSTPTPGLAGRSAQRRSIF. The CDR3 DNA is TGTGCCTGGAGTACCCCAACACCGGGACTAGCGGGGAGATCGGCACAGAGACGCAGTATCTTT.

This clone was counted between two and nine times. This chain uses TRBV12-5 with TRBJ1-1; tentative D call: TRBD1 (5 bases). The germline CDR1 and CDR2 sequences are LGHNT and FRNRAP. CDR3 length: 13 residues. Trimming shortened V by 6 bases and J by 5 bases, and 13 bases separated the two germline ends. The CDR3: CASGNGGGTEAFF. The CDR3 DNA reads TGTGCTAGTGGAAACGGGGGTGGAACTGAAGCTTTCTTT.

This CDR3 is CASSLWGLADQETQYF. The CDR3, as DNA: TGTGCCAGCAGCTTGTGGGGACTAGCGGACCAAGAGACCCAGTACTTC. The chain has TRBV5-4 and TRBJ2-5, with 11 positions matching TRBD2. CDR1 and CDR2 from the germline V gene are SGHNT and YYREEE (reference sequence). The ends lost 1 base at V and 0 bases at J; junction bases unmatched: 2. The CDR3 sequence is 16 residues long.

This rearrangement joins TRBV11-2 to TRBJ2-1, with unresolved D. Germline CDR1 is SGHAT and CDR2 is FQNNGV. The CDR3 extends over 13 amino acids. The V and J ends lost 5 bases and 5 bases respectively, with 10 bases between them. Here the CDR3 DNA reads TGTGCCAGCAGCCAGTCTTTGAACAATGAGCAGTTCTTC. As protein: CASSQSLNNEQFF.

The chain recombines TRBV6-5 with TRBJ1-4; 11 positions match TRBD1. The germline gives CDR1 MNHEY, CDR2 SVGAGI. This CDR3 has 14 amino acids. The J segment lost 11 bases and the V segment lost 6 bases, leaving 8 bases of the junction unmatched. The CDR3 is CASSQGQGANKLFF. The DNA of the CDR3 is TGTGCCAGCAGCCAAGGACAGGGGGCGAATAAACTGTTTTTT.

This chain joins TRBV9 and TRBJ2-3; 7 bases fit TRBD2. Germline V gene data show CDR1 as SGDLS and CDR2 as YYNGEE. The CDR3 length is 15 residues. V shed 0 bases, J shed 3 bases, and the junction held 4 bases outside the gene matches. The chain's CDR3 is CASSVESGVTDTQYF. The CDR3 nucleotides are TGTGCCAGCAGCGTAGAGAGCGGGGTGACAGATACGCAGTATTTT.

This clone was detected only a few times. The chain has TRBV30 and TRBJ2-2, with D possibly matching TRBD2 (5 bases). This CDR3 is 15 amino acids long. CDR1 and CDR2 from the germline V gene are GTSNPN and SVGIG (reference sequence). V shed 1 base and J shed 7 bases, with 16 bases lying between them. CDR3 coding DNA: TGTGCCTGGAGTGAGGCAGCGGAGGACGTCGGGGAGCTGTTTTTT. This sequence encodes CAWSEAAEDVGELFF.

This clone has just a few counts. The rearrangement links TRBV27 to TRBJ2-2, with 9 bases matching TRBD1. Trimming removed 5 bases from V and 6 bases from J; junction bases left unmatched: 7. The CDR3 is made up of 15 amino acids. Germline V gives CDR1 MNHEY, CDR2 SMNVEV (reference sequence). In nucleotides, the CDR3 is TGTGCCAGCAGTAGGCACAGGGGGCAGTCCGGGGAGCTGTTTTTT. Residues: CASSRHRGQSGELFF.

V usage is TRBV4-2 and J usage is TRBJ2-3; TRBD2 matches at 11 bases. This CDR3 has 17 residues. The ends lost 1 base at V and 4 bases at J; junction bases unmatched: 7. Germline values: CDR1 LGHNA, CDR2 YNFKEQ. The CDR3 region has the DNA TGTGCCAGCAGCCAAGTTGGTAGCGGGGGGGCCGCAGATACGCAGTATTTT. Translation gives CASSQVGSGGAADTQYF.

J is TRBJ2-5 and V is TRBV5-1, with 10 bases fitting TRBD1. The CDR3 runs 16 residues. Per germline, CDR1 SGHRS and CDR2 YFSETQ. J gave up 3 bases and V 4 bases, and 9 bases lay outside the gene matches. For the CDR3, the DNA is TGCGCCAGCAGCCCGAGGACAGGGGGAGAGGAAGAGACCCAGTACTTC. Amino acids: CASSPRTGGEEETQYF.

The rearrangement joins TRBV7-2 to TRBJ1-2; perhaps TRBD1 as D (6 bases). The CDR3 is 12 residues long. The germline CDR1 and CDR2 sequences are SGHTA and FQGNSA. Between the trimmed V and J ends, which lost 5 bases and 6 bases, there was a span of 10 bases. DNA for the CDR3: TGTGCCAGCAGCATACAGGGTCATGGCTACACCTTC. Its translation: CASSIQGHGYTF.

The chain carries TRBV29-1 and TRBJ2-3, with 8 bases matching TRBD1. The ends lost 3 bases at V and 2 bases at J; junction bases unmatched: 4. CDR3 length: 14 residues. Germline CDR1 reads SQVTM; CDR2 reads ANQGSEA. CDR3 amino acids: CSVDQGADTDTQYF. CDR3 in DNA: TGCAGCGTTGATCAGGGGGCGGACACAGATACGCAGTATTTT.

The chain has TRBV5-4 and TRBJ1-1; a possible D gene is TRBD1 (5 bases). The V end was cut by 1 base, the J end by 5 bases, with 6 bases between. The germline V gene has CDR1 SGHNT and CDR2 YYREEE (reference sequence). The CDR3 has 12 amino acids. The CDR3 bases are TGTGCCAGCAGCTTGCAGGGAACTGAAGCTTTCTTT. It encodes CASSLQGTEAFF.

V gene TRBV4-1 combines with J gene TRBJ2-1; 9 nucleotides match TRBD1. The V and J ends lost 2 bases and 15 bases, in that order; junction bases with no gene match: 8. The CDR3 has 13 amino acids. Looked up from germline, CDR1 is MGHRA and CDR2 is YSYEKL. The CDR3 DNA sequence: TGCGCCAGCAGCCAACCGACAGGGGGTTCTTTGTTCTTC. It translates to CASSQPTGGSLFF.

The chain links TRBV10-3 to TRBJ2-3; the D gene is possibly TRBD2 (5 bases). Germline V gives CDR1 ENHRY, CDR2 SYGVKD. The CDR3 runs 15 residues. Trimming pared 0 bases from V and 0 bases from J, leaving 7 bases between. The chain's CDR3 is CAISESGGSTDTQYF. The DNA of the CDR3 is TGTGCCATCAGTGAGTCTGGCGGGAGCACAGATACGCAGTATTTT.

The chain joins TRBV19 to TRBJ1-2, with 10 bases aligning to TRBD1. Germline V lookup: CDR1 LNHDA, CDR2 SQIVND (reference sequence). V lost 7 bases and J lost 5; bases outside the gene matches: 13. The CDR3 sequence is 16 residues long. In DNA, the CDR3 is TGTGCCAGTACCCCGCCCGGGACAGGGGTGATGTATGGCTACACCTTC. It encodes CASTPPGTGVMYGYTF.

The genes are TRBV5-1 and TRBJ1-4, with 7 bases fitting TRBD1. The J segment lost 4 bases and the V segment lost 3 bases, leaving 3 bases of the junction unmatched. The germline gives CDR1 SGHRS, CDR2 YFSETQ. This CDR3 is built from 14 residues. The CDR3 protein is CASSSGGINEKLFF. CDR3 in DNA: TGCGCCAGCAGCTCAGGGGGGATTAATGAAAAACTGTTTTTT. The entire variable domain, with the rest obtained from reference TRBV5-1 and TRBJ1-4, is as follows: KAGVTQTPRYLIKTRGQQVTLSCSPISGHRSVSWYQQTPGQGLQFLFEYFSETQRNKGNFPGRFSGRQFSNSRSEMNVSTLELGDSALYLCASSSGGINEKLFFGSGTQLSVL.

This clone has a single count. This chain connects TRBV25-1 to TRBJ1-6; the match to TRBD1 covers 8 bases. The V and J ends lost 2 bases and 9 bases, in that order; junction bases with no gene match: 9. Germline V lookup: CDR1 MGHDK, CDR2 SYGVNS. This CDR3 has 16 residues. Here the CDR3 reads CASSETGQALISPLHF. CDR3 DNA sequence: TGTGCCAGCAGTGAAACGGGACAGGCCCTAATTTCACCCCTCCACTTT.

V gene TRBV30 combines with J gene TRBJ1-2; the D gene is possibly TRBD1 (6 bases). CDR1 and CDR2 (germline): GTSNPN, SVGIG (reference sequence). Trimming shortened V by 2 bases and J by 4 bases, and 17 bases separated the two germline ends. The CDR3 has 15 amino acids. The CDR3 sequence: CAWSPLRQAPYGYTF. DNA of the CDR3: TGTGCCTGGAGTCCCCTCCGACAGGCACCCTATGGCTACACCTTC.

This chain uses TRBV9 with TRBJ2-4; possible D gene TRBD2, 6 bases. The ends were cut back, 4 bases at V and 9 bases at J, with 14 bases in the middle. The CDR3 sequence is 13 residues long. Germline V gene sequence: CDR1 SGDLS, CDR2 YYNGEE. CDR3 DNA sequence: TGTGCCAGCAGCTCAACTAGCCTGGGCATTCAGTACTTC. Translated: CASSSTSLGIQYF. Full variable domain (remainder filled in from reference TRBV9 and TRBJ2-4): DSGVTQTPKHLITATGQRVTLRCSPRSGDLSVYWYQQSLDQGLQFLIQYYNGEERAKGNILERFSAQQFPDLHSELNLSSLELGDSALYFCASSSTSLGIQYFGAGTRLSVL.

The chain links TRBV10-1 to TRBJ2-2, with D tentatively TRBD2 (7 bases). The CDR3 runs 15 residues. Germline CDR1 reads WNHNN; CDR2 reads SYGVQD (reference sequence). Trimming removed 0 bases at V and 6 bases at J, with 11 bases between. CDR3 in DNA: TGCGCCAGCAGTGAGTCGGGCGGGGGCCCCGGGGAGCTGTTTTTT. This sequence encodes CASSESGGGPGELFF.